Each of the 30 T cell receptor beta chains below was sequenced from the same sample in a study of T cell responses to AZD1222 COVID-19 vaccine. TCRdb's table, derived via immunoSEQ multiplex PCR, lists solely in-frame clones and lacks some. The table lists tens of thousands of clones, 85% of them singletons. The sample consisted of peripheral blood, taken on day 0 of AZD1222 vaccination. The receptors originated from an adult in good health.

The chain is built from TRBV7-9 and TRBJ1-2; no definite D call. The V and J ends lost 6 bases and 1 base respectively, with 9 bases between them. Germline V gene sequence: CDR1 SEHNR, CDR2 FQNEAQ (reference sequence). This CDR3 contains 13 residues. CDR3 in amino acids: CASSKEVNYGYTF. The CDR3 bases are TGTGCCAGCAGTAAGGAGGTTAACTATGGCTACACCTTC.

The chain joins TRBV14 to TRBJ2-5, with D unclear. Germline V CDR1 and CDR2: SGHDN, FVKESK. This CDR3 has 13 residues. Trimming pared 0 bases from V and 4 bases from J, leaving 6 bases between. The CDR3 DNA reads TGTGCCAGCAGCCAAGATCTGGGAGAGACCCAGTACTTC. As protein: CASSQDLGETQYF.

V gene TRBV23-1 combines with J gene TRBJ2-1; 9 positions match TRBD1. TRBV23-1 is filed as an ORF, its function uncertain. This CDR3 has 17 residues. The J segment lost 5 bases and the V segment lost 0 bases, leaving 8 bases of the junction unmatched. In DNA, the CDR3 is TGCGCCAGCAGTCAATCCTATCGGGACAGGGTCAACAATGAGCAGTTCTTC. Its protein is CASSQSYRDRVNNEQFF.

The V and J genes are TRBV19 and TRBJ1-5; D is undetermined. CDR3 size: 17 residues. From germline, CDR1 is LNHDA and CDR2 SQIVND (reference sequence). The ends were cut back, 1 base at V and 0 bases at J, with 13 bases in the middle. The CDR3 protein is CASSIGMGRDSNQPQHF. CDR3 sequence (DNA): TGTGCCAGTAGTATAGGAATGGGCCGGGATAGCAATCAGCCCCAGCATTTT.

J is TRBJ2-3 and V is TRBV11-3; TRBD2 aligns across 9 bases. V lost 5 bases to trimming and J lost 6 bases; unmatched junction nucleotides: 12. The germline gives CDR1 SGHNT, CDR2 YENEEA. The CDR3 has 16 amino acids. CDR3 in amino acids: CASSPRGRGGLDTQYF. The CDR3 DNA reads TGTGCCAGCAGCCCCCGTGGGCGGGGGGGCCTGGATACGCAGTATTTT.

This sequence joins TRBV15 and TRBJ1-4; D is ambiguous. Germline assignment: CDR1 LNHNV and CDR2 YYDKDF (reference sequence). CDR3 size: 14 residues. Trimming took 0 bases from V and 0 from J, leaving 2 bases between them. CDR3 amino acids: CATSRDATNEKLFF. CDR3 coding DNA: TGTGCCACCAGCAGAGATGCAACTAATGAAAAACTGTTTTTT.

This clone was seen only once. J is TRBJ2-1 and V is TRBV7-2, with D perhaps matching TRBD2 (7 bases). Germline V gene data show CDR1 as SGHTA and CDR2 as FQGNSA. The V gene lost 2 bases and the J gene lost 7 bases, with 12 bases spanning the gap. The CDR3 covers 14 residues. CDR3 sequence reads: CASSLIGGPNEQFF. The CDR3 nucleotides are TGTGCCAGCAGCTTAATCGGGGGGCCGAATGAGCAGTTCTTC.

The chain uses TRBV3-1 (or the pseudogene TRBV3-2) and TRBJ1-2; D not certain. V shed 0 bases and J shed 10 bases, with 21 bases lying between them. CDR3 length: 16 amino acids. Germline CDR1 is LGHDT and CDR2 is YNNKEL (reference sequence). The CDR3 DNA reads TGTGCCAGCAGCCAAGATTCAATTCGGGGAACCGGTGACTACACCTTC. Translation: CASSQDSIRGTGDYTF.

The chain couples TRBV2 to TRBJ2-3, with 10 bases aligning to TRBD1. Germline trimming cut 9 bases from V and 2 bases from J; bases unmatched to any gene: 5. Germline values: CDR1 SNHLY, CDR2 FYNNEI. This CDR3 has 14 amino acids. The CDR3 loop is CARDGTGDTDTQYF. The CDR3 DNA sequence: TGTGCCAGGGACGGGACAGGGGACACAGATACGCAGTATTTT.

This clone was recorded only once. The V call is TRBV5-1, the J call TRBJ2-3; TRBD2 aligns across 11 bases. This CDR3 comprises 17 residues. J was trimmed by 0 bases and V by 0 bases; bases with no gene match: 3. CDR1 and CDR2 from the germline V gene are SGHRS and YFSETQ. This CDR3 is CASSLATSGVSTDTQYF. The CDR3 DNA sequence: TGCGCCAGCAGCTTGGCGACTAGCGGGGTTAGCACAGATACGCAGTATTTT.

The rearrangement joins TRBV19 to TRBJ1-5; 7 positions match TRBD1. CDR1 is LNHDA, CDR2 SQIVND, per germline (reference sequence). The J segment lost 1 base and the V segment lost 4 bases, leaving 13 bases of the junction unmatched. CDR3 size: 18 residues. The CDR3 nucleotides are TGTGCCAGTAGTAAGGAGGGGGCCCATGGTGTAAGCAATCAGCCCCAGCATTTT. Encoded protein: CASSKEGAHGVSNQPQHF.

The gene calls are TRBV5-1 and TRBJ1-2; possible D gene TRBD1, 6 bases. This CDR3 is built from 15 residues. The V and J ends lost 2 bases and 6 bases respectively, with 17 bases between them. CDR1 is SGHRS, CDR2 YFSETQ, per germline. This chain's CDR3 is CASSFGQNKVHGYTF. The CDR3 nucleotides read TGCGCCAGCAGCTTCGGACAGAACAAGGTACATGGCTACACCTTC.

This chain uses TRBV9 with TRBJ1-2; D possibly corresponds to TRBD1 (5 bases). The V and J ends lost 3 bases and 8 bases respectively, with 17 bases between them. The CDR3 is made up of 14 amino acids. Per germline, CDR1 SGDLS and CDR2 YYNGEE. The CDR3 bases are TGTGCCAGCAGCGCGCTTACCAGGGCGGGAGGCTACACCTTC. The encoded protein is CASSALTRAGGYTF.

The rearrangement joins TRBV6-1 to TRBJ1-5; perhaps TRBD1 as D (6 bases). The length of the CDR3 is 15 residues. Trimming took 2 bases from V and 0 from J, leaving 8 bases between them. Germline CDR1 is MNHNS and CDR2 is SASEGT. In nucleotides, the CDR3 is TGTGCCAGCAGTGAACAGGGGAATAGCAATCAGCCCCAGCATTTT. It specifies CASSEQGNSNQPQHF.

This chain connects TRBV7-8 to TRBJ2-3; 7 bases agree with TRBD2. J lost 0 bases, V lost 5 bases, and 5 bases had no gene match. CDR3 length equals 15 residues. The V gene's germline CDR1 is SGHVS and CDR2 FQNEAQ. This CDR3 is CASSETSVSTDTQYF. The CDR3 DNA reads as TGTGCCAGCAGCGAAACTAGCGTAAGCACAGATACGCAGTATTTT.

This clone came up once. The chain couples TRBV28 to TRBJ2-2; D ambiguous. Trimming cost V 8 bases and J 6 bases, with 22 bases left between them. The CDR3 runs 16 residues. Germline-derived CDR1 and CDR2 are MDHEN and SYDVKM. The DNA of the CDR3 is TGTGCCAGCGTTGGCCCCGGGCCACAGAGAGCCGGGGAGCTGTTTTTT. Its protein product is CASVGPGPQRAGELFF.

The chain links TRBV6-5 to TRBJ1-4; D remains unclear. V was pared by 0 bases and J by 7 bases, with 15 bases between. The CDR3 consists of 16 residues. Germline V lookup: CDR1 MNHEY, CDR2 SVGAGI. The CDR3 is CASSYSSRGGSEKLFF. The DNA of the CDR3 is TGTGCCAGCAGTTACTCATCACGAGGCGGATCTGAAAAACTGTTTTTT.

The chain is built from TRBV10-2 and TRBJ1-1, with D tentatively TRBD1 (5 bases). CDR1 is WSHSY, CDR2 SAAADI, per germline. The CDR3 covers 14 residues. V lost 3 bases and J 4 bases, leaving 12 bases between the germline ends. CDR3 loop: CASSEVGASTEAFF. CDR3 DNA: TGCGCCAGCAGTGAAGTAGGGGCGAGCACTGAAGCTTTCTTT.

The chain uses TRBV7-3 and TRBJ2-2; D remains ambiguous. CDR1 is SGHTA, CDR2 FQGTGA, per germline. CDR3 length: 13 amino acids. V lost 1 base and J 2 bases, leaving 2 bases between the germline ends. The CDR3: CASSLRNTGELFF. DNA of the CDR3: TGTGCCAGCAGCTTAAGAAACACCGGGGAGCTGTTTTTT.

This clone appeared once. The chain recombines TRBV2 with TRBJ1-6; TRBD1 is a possible D gene (6 bases). Germline assignment: CDR1 SNHLY and CDR2 FYNNEI. V lost 4 bases and J 2 bases, leaving 15 bases between the germline ends. This CDR3 comprises 17 residues. CDR3 nucleotides: TGTGCCAGCAGTGTCTTCGACAGGCGACCCTATAATTCACCCCTCCACTTT. Protein: CASSVFDRRPYNSPLHF.

The chain uses TRBV27 and TRBJ1-4, with 8 bases that match TRBD1. This CDR3 comprises 14 residues. Trimming cost V 5 bases and J 4 bases; bases outside gene matches: 3. Germline assignment: CDR1 MNHEY and CDR2 SMNVEV (reference sequence). CDR3 in DNA: TGTGCCAGCAGTCAACAGGGGGTTAATGAAAAACTGTTTTTT. Translating it yields CASSQQGVNEKLFF.

CDR3 in amino acids: CASSLRVGTEAFF. In nucleotides, the CDR3 is TGTGCCAGCAGCCTCAGGGTTGGCACTGAAGCTTTCTTT. The chain carries TRBV6-5 and TRBJ1-1; maybe TRBD1 (5 bases). V gave up 6 bases and J gave up 4 bases, with 12 bases separating them. In germline, CDR1 is MNHEY, CDR2 SVGAGI. The CDR3 runs to 13 residues.

The V gene is TRBV6-4, the J gene TRBJ1-2; D is uncertain. The germline V and J ends were trimmed by 0 bases and 6 bases, with 11 bases remaining between them. Germline values: CDR1 MRHNA, CDR2 SNTAGT. This CDR3 region has 14 residues. The CDR3 protein is CASSDSIGGHGYTF. The CDR3 DNA is TGTGCCAGCAGTGACTCGATCGGCGGGCATGGCTACACCTTC.

This sequence joins TRBV24-1 and TRBJ2-3; D call uncertain. The CDR3 totals 14 residues. From germline, CDR1 is KGHDR and CDR2 SFDVKD. V lost 1 base to trimming and J lost 0 bases, with 4 bases between them. This CDR3 is CATSDFVSTDTQYF. In nucleotides, the CDR3 is TGTGCCACCAGTGATTTTGTGAGCACAGATACGCAGTATTTT.

The CDR3 DNA reads as TGTGCCAGCAGCCACGAATCATACAATGAGCAGTTCTTC. It codes for CASSHESYNEQFF. This sequence joins TRBV3-1 (or the pseudogene TRBV3-2) and TRBJ2-1; D not resolved. Trimming cost V 3 bases and J 4 bases, with 7 bases left between them. The CDR3 is 13 amino acids. Germline CDR1 is LGHDT and CDR2 is YNNKEL (reference sequence).

About this clone itself: The same CDR3 can be traced to other DNA sequences in this sample. The rearrangement uses TRBV5-1 and TRBJ1-5, with D tentatively TRBD1 (6 bases). CDR1 and CDR2 (germline): SGHRS, YFSETQ. Between the trimmed V and J ends, which lost 4 bases and 1 base, there was a span of 9 bases. The CDR3 totals 14 residues. The chain's CDR3 is CASSPGGSNQPQHF. The DNA of the CDR3 is TGCGCCAGCAGCCCCGGGGGCAGCAATCAGCCCCAGCATTTT.

The chain combines TRBV5-1 with TRBJ2-7; perhaps TRBD1 as D (5 bases). V lost 5 bases, J lost 2 bases, and 14 bases lay in between. CDR3 length: 14 amino acids. Germline CDR1 is SGHRS and CDR2 is YFSETQ. This CDR3 reads CASSGAPHPYEQYF. The DNA of the CDR3 is TGCGCCAGCAGTGGGGCCCCCCACCCCTACGAGCAGTACTTC.

The chain links TRBV12-5 to TRBJ1-2, with TRBD1 identical over 8 bases. Trimming cost V 1 base and J 8 bases; bases outside gene matches: 9. This CDR3 has 15 residues. Germline V lookup: CDR1 LGHNT, CDR2 FRNRAP. The CDR3 DNA reads as TGTGCTAGTGGTTTGGCGACGGACAGGGCAGGAGGCTACACCTTC. Its translation is CASGLATDRAGGYTF.

J is TRBJ2-7 and V is TRBV11-2; TRBD2 might be the D (5 bases). Germline V gene sequence: CDR1 SGHAT, CDR2 FQNNGV. The CDR3 length is 13 residues. Trimming removed 1 base at V and 3 bases at J, with 7 bases between. CDR3 loop: CASSLAEDYEQYF. DNA of the CDR3: TGTGCCAGCAGCTTAGCGGAGGACTACGAGCAGTACTTC.

This sequence joins TRBV7-3 and TRBJ1-1; TRBD1 is a possible D gene (5 bases). The CDR3 has 14 residues. The V end was cut by 5 bases, the J end by 0 bases, with 10 bases between. Germline V lookup: CDR1 SGHTA, CDR2 FQGTGA. CDR3 sequence reads: CASSRRAMNTEAFF. In DNA, the CDR3 is TGTGCCAGCAGCCGCAGGGCGATGAACACTGAAGCTTTCTTT. The variable domain in full, with the rest retrieved from reference TRBV7-3 and TRBJ1-1, is GAGVSQTPSNKVTEKGKYVELRCDPISGHTALYWYRQSLGQGPEFLIYFQGTGAADDSGLPNDRFFAVRPEGSVSTLKIQRTERGDSAVYLCASSRRAMNTEAFFGQGTRLTVV.